These T cell receptor beta chains were read from a single sample in a study of CD8 T cells in Susac syndrome. TCRdb redid the calling of the immunoSEQ multiplex PCR reads with MiXCR, one entry per CDR3 protein. This repertoire shows over 150,000 distinct CDR3 sequences, roughly 94% found once; its top ten account for 0.099%. Material for sequencing was CD4+ T cells from PBMCs. Every receptor here comes from a human donor with Susac syndrome. CDR3s include the opening cysteine and the closing phenylalanine or tryptophan. Fields, in order: J gene, D gene, CDR3 length, V gene, CDR3 DNA, CDR3 protein. The D gene is left open where the match is weak.

J: TRBJ1-4; D: NA; length: 13; V: TRBV7-2; DNA: TGTGCCAGCAGCCGGGACTGGGCCGGGGAACTGTTTTTT; CDR3: CASSRDWAGELFF
J: TRBJ1-2; D: NA; length: 14; V: TRBV14; DNA: TGTGCCAGCAGCCAAGATTATGGAAGGTCTGGCTACACCTTC; CDR3: CASSQDYGRSGYTF
J: TRBJ1-1; D: TRBD1; length: 16; V: TRBV2; DNA: TGTGCCAGCAGTGGAGGACAGGGGGCAGGGGGAACTGAAGCTTTCTTT; CDR3: CASSGGQGAGGTEAFF
J: TRBJ1-1; D: NA; length: 16; V: TRBV7-9; DNA: TGTGCCAGCAGCTTTCCTGGGGACCCCCGCGACACTGAAGCTTTCTTT; CDR3: CASSFPGDPRDTEAFF
J: TRBJ1-2; D: NA; length: 14; V: TRBV7-2; DNA: TGTGCCAGCAGCTCCCTTACCGGGGCGGGTGGCTACACCTTC; CDR3: CASSSLTGAGGYTF
J: TRBJ2-3; D: TRBD2; length: 18; V: TRBV9; DNA: TGTGCCAGCAGCGTAGAGGCGGCTAGCGGGACTAGCACAGATACGCAGTATTTT; CDR3: CASSVEAASGTSTDTQYF
J: TRBJ2-7; D: NA; length: 14; V: TRBV5-1; DNA: TGCGCCAGCAGCTTGGGACTCCTCTCGGACGAGCAGTACTTC; CDR3: CASSLGLLSDEQYF
J: TRBJ2-7; D: NA; length: 14; V: TRBV7-9; DNA: TGTGCCAGCAGCTTAAGGGACACCACCTACGAGCAGTACTTC; CDR3: CASSLRDTTYEQYF
J: TRBJ2-1; D: NA; length: 12; V: TRBV20-1; DNA: TGCAGTGCGACATACTCCTACAATGAGCAGTTCTTC; CDR3: CSATYSYNEQFF
J: TRBJ2-7; D: TRBD2; length: 16; V: TRBV20-1; DNA: TGCAGTGCTAGTAAGACCGGGACTAGCGGGAGGAACGAGCAGTACTTC; CDR3: CSASKTGTSGRNEQYF
J: TRBJ2-3; D: NA; length: 17; V: TRBV21-1; DNA: TGTGCCAGCAGCCCCCGACTAGATCGCAACATCCCAGATACGCAGTATTTT; CDR3: CASSPRLDRNIPDTQYF
J: TRBJ1-5; D: TRBD1; length: 16; V: TRBV15; DNA: TGTGCCACCAGCAGAGGAGAGGGGGCTTCCAATCAGCCCCAGCATTTT; CDR3: CATSRGEGASNQPQHF
J: TRBJ2-3; D: NA; length: 17; V: TRBV20-1; DNA: TGCAGTGCTGGACCTTACTCCGGGTCTACAAATCGGGATACGCAGTATTTT; CDR3: CSAGPYSGSTNRDTQYF
J: TRBJ1-5; D: TRBD1; length: 15; V: TRBV28; DNA: TGTGCCAGCAACCGCGCAGGGGGACACAATCAGCCCCAGCATTTT; CDR3: CASNRAGGHNQPQHF
J: TRBJ1-3; D: NA; length: 16; V: TRBV18; DNA: TGTGCCAGCTCACCCGGAGGTGCGGTACCTGGAAACACCATATATTTT; CDR3: CASSPGGAVPGNTIYF
J: TRBJ2-7; D: TRBD1; length: 13; V: TRBV6-5; DNA: TGTGCCAGCAGCCGGGACAGGCGCTACGAGCAGTACTTC; CDR3: CASSRDRRYEQYF
J: TRBJ2-3; D: NA; length: 13; V: TRBV5-6; DNA: TGCGACCCCCGTAGGCGGGCGCCGGATACGCAGTATTTT; CDR3: CDPRRRAPDTQYF
J: TRBJ2-1; D: TRBD2; length: 16; V: TRBV6-4; DNA: TGTGCCAGCAGCACCGGACTAGCGGAGGCCGGGGATGAGCAGTTCTTC; CDR3: CASSTGLAEAGDEQFF
J: TRBJ1-5; D: TRBD1; length: 15; V: TRBV20-1; DNA: TGCAGTGCTAGGGCGACAGGGGCAAGCAATCAGCCCCAGCATTTT; CDR3: CSARATGASNQPQHF
J: TRBJ1-1; D: NA; length: 15; V: TRBV14; DNA: TGTGCCAGCAGCCAAGATGGGATCGGGGGGACTGAAGCTTTCTTT; CDR3: CASSQDGIGGTEAFF
J: TRBJ1-1; D: NA; length: 14; V: TRBV5-4; DNA: TGTGCCAGCAGTTTCGGACAGCTGAACACTGAAGCTTTCTTT; CDR3: CASSFGQLNTEAFF
J: TRBJ1-2; D: TRBD1; length: 15; V: TRBV29-1; DNA: TGCAGCGTTGAGCGACAGGGGGCCGGCCAGACTGGCTACACCTTC; CDR3: CSVERQGAGQTGYTF